The rows below give T cell receptor beta chains drawn from one sample of a study of T-cell memory formation after mild COVID-19. In TCRdb, the 5' RACE reads were re-called with MiXCR into one record per CDR3 protein. The table lists about 470,000 distinct CDR3 sequences, around a quarter of them singletons. Material: PBMCs or a T cell subset sorted from them (not recorded which). The receptors originated from an adult woman who had mild COVID-19 (a few samples of this study predate the infection). Cell type and time point are not known. CDR3s include the opening cysteine and the closing phenylalanine or tryptophan. D genes are given only for firm matches. A clone size is listed for some rows: how often the clone was seen (once, few, many), or a class if it is expanded.

J,size,V,D,CDR3,DNA
TRBJ2-1,.,TRBV15,TRBD2,CATSRGSSGRTNEQFF,TGTGCCACCAGCAGAGGGTCGAGCGGGAGGACGAATGAGCAGTTCTTC
TRBJ2-1,few,TRBV4-2,TRBD1,CASSQRQGSYNEQFF,TGTGCCAGCAGCCAACGACAGGGTTCATACAATGAGCAGTTCTTC
TRBJ2-1,.,TRBV2,.,CASSTGFDNEQFF,TGTGCCAGCAGTACAGGGTTTGACAATGAGCAGTTCTTC
TRBJ1-5,.,TRBV24-1,.,CATSKGWQPQHF,TGTGCCACCAGTAAGGGTTGGCAGCCCCAGCATTTT
TRBJ2-4,.,TRBV5-1,TRBD1,CASSRDSSVAKNIQYF,TGCGCCAGCAGCCGGGACAGTTCGGTAGCCAAAAACATTCAGTACTTC
TRBJ2-1,few,TRBV18,.,CASSPPDIAPYNEQFF,TGTGCCAGCTCACCACCGGACATTGCTCCGTACAATGAGCAGTTCTTC
TRBJ1-2,.,TRBV6-1,TRBD1,CASSDRDRGNYGYTF,TGTGCCAGCAGTGACCGGGACAGGGGTAACTATGGCTACACCTTC
TRBJ2-1,.,TRBV20-1,TRBD2,CSAREVASGGVEQFF,TGCAGTGCTAGAGAGGTGGCTAGCGGGGGGGTAGAGCAGTTCTTC
TRBJ2-1,.,TRBV7-6,.,CASSHNYNEQFF,TGTGCCAGCAGCCATAATTACAATGAGCAGTTCTTC
TRBJ2-3,few,TRBV7-3,TRBD2,CASSSRSGGADTQYF,TGTGCCAGCAGCTCCCGTAGCGGGGGGGCTGATACGCAGTATTTT
TRBJ2-5,few,TRBV20-1,TRBD1,CSASMRGRGETQYF,TGCAGTGCTAGTATGAGGGGGCGCGGGGAGACCCAGTACTTC
TRBJ2-2,.,TRBV14,TRBD1,CASSRRQGDFDTGELFF,TGTGCCAGCAGTAGGAGACAGGGTGATTTCGACACCGGGGAGCTGTTTTTT
TRBJ1-2,few,TRBV20-1,.,CSARVGSLYGYTF,TGCAGTGCTAGAGTGGGCAGCCTCTATGGCTACACCTTC
TRBJ2-7,few,TRBV20-1,.,CSVRRGNSYEQYF,TGCAGTGTCAGACGGGGAAACTCCTACGAGCAGTACTTC
TRBJ1-5,.,TRBV30,.,CAWSYRDNQPQHF,TGTGCCTGGAGCTACAGGGACAATCAGCCCCAGCATTTT
TRBJ2-3,.,TRBV7-6,TRBD2,CASSTRTSGRDTQYF,TGTGCCAGCAGCACCCGGACTAGCGGGAGAGATACGCAGTATTTT
TRBJ1-6,.,TRBV9,.,CASSPRSEGRNSPLHF,TGTGCCAGCAGCCCCCGCTCAGAAGGACGAAATTCACCCCTCCACTTT
TRBJ2-7,.,TRBV7-2,TRBD2,CASSIPGLATYEQYF,TGTGCCAGCAGCATACCGGGACTAGCGACCTACGAGCAGTACTTC
TRBJ1-1,few,TRBV29-1,TRBD1,CSGGGTGFEAFF,TGCAGCGGTGGGGGGACAGGCTTTGAAGCTTTCTTT
TRBJ2-3,few,TRBV10-3,TRBD2,CAISESTSTSTDTQYF,TGTGCCATCAGTGAGTCGACTAGCACAAGCACAGATACGCAGTATTTT
TRBJ2-1,.,TRBV21-1,.,CASSTQKLAGVAGSYNEQFF,TGTGCCAGCAGCACCCAAAAACTAGCGGGAGTAGCTGGCTCCTACAATGAGCAGTTCTTC
TRBJ1-5,.,TRBV27,.,CASSLTQGWQPQHF,TGTGCCAGCAGTCTAACACAGGGTTGGCAGCCCCAGCATTTT
TRBJ2-3,few,TRBV7-9,.,CASSFELGADTQYF,TGTGCCAGCAGCTTCGAACTCGGGGCAGATACGCAGTATTTT
TRBJ2-3,few,TRBV7-9,.,CASSFRWEDTDTQYF,TGTGCCAGCAGCTTTCGGTGGGAGGACACAGATACGCAGTATTTT
TRBJ1-4,few,TRBV5-1,TRBD1,CASRGQGQTNEKLFF,TGCGCCAGCAGAGGACAGGGCCAAACTAATGAAAAACTGTTTTTT
TRBJ1-1,.,TRBV7-6,TRBD1,CASSEGQGTEAFF,TGTGCCAGCAGCGAAGGACAGGGCACTGAAGCTTTCTTT